Listed here are 12 T cell receptor beta chains from one sample, sequenced in a study of yellow fever vaccine responses in identical twins. TCRdb ran MiXCR on the RT-PCR reads and lists one entry per CDR3 protein. The data show about 3,200 distinct CDR3 sequences, 85% seen once. The sample here was T cells from blood (PBMCs), unsorted or a sorted subset (not recorded which), taken before or after yellow fever vaccination (not recorded which). These receptors came from a woman in her late teens or twenties who received the yellow fever vaccine.

The chain uses TRBV4-2 and TRBJ2-7; 10 bases match TRBD2. The CDR3 has 15 amino acids. The germline V gene encodes CDR1 LGHNA and CDR2 YNFKEQ. J was trimmed by 1 base and V by 7 bases; bases with no gene match: 7. The DNA of the CDR3 is TGTGCCAGCACCCTATCGACTAGCGGGTCCTACGAGCAGTACTTC. Encoded protein: CASTLSTSGSYEQYF.

The CDR3 nucleotides read TGTGCCAGCAGAAATCCAGAGGGAGTCTCTGGGGCCAACGTCCTGACTTTC. The encoded protein is CASRNPEGVSGANVLTF. V is TRBV7-9 and J is TRBJ2-6; a weak D match, TRBD2 (5 bases). Germline lookup yields CDR1 SEHNR and CDR2 FQNEAQ (reference sequence). This CDR3 comprises 17 residues. Between the trimmed V and J ends, which lost 6 bases and 0 bases, there was a span of 15 bases.

The V and J genes are TRBV4-2 and TRBJ2-1; no firm D call. The CDR3 sequence is 15 residues long. Trimming stripped 0 bases from V and 0 bases from J, with 6 bases between. The germline gives CDR1 LGHNA, CDR2 YNFKEQ. The CDR3 reads CASSQDLSSYNEQFF. In DNA form, the CDR3 reads TGTGCCAGCAGCCAAGATTTGAGCTCCTACAATGAGCAGTTCTTC.

The chain combines TRBV4-1 with TRBJ1-1; D is unclear. The germline CDR1 and CDR2 sequences are MGHRA and YSYEKL. This CDR3 has 15 residues. The V and J ends lost 6 bases and 4 bases respectively, with 18 bases between them. The CDR3 bases are TGCGCCAGCAGACACCCATACCCCAGCGGCACTGAAGCTTTCTTT. As protein: CASRHPYPSGTEAFF.

The chain is built from TRBV13 and TRBJ2-7; weak D call: TRBD2 (6 bases). This CDR3 spans 12 amino acids. CDR1 PRHDT and CDR2 FYEKMQ come from the germline V gene (reference sequence). The V gene lost 3 bases and the J gene lost 4 bases, with 7 bases spanning the gap. This CDR3 reads CASSLGGYEQYF. Here the CDR3 DNA reads TGTGCCAGCAGCTTGGGGGGTTACGAGCAGTACTTC.

This chain joins TRBV13 and TRBJ1-3, with unresolved D. The germline CDR1 and CDR2 sequences are PRHDT and FYEKMQ (reference sequence). Trimming stripped 5 bases from V and 4 bases from J, with 9 bases between. This CDR3 comprises 13 residues. Here the CDR3 DNA reads TGTGCCAGCAGCCCCTACTCGGGAAACACCATATATTTT. This encodes CASSPYSGNTIYF.

J is TRBJ2-1 and V is TRBV29-1; TRBD2 agrees at 10 bases. This CDR3 has 16 residues. Germline assignment: CDR1 SQVTM and CDR2 ANQGSEA. V trimming: 5 bases; J trimming: 0 bases; junction bases outside the gene matches: 7. CDR3 nucleotide sequence: TGCAGCGTTCTACTGACTAGCGGGTACTCCTACAATGAGCAGTTCTTC. This translates into CSVLLTSGYSYNEQFF.

The chain has TRBV2 and TRBJ2-5; 7 bases map to TRBD1. Losses at the gene ends were 6 bases for V and 4 bases for J; bases not matched to a gene: 14. The germline V gene encodes CDR1 SNHLY and CDR2 FYNNEI. This CDR3 is 16 amino acids long. CDR3 bases: TGTGCCAGCAGCCCCGACAGGGTATCTGCCAGAGAGACCCAGTACTTC. This sequence encodes CASSPDRVSARETQYF.

The chain recombines TRBV18 with TRBJ2-5; D not resolved. The CDR3 length is 12 residues. Germline CDR1 is KGHSH and CDR2 is LQKENI. V gave up 2 bases and J gave up 5 bases, with 6 bases separating them. The CDR3 region has the DNA TGTGCCAGCTCACCATTGGGGGAGACCCAGTACTTC. The encoded protein is CASSPLGETQYF.

The V gene is TRBV13, the J gene TRBJ2-3, with unresolved D. CDR1 is PRHDT, CDR2 FYEKMQ, per germline (reference sequence). CDR3 size: 14 residues. V was clipped by 7 bases and J by 3 bases, with 14 bases between them. CDR3 in DNA: TGTGCCAGCACCCCACCCTCCGGTACAGATACGCAGTATTTT. This sequence encodes CASTPPSGTDTQYF.

This chain connects TRBV4-1 to TRBJ1-1; D might be TRBD1 (5 bases). Germline V lookup: CDR1 MGHRA, CDR2 YSYEKL. CDR3 length: 14 amino acids. Trimming shortened V by 2 bases and J by 1 base, and 8 bases separated the two germline ends. CDR3 bases: TGCGCCAGCAGCCAAACTAGGGGGAACACTGAAGCTTTCTTT. Its translation is CASSQTRGNTEAFF.

CDR3 sequence reads: CASSDRTGGQPQHF. The CDR3 region has the DNA TGTGCCAGCAGCGATCGGACAGGGGGTCAGCCCCAGCATTTT. The J gene is TRBJ1-5, the V gene TRBV7-6; 10 nucleotides match TRBD1. The junction had 4 bases not matched to a gene; V was cut back by 5 bases and J by 6 bases. Looked up from germline, CDR1 is SGHVS and CDR2 is FNYEAQ. The CDR3 runs to 14 residues.